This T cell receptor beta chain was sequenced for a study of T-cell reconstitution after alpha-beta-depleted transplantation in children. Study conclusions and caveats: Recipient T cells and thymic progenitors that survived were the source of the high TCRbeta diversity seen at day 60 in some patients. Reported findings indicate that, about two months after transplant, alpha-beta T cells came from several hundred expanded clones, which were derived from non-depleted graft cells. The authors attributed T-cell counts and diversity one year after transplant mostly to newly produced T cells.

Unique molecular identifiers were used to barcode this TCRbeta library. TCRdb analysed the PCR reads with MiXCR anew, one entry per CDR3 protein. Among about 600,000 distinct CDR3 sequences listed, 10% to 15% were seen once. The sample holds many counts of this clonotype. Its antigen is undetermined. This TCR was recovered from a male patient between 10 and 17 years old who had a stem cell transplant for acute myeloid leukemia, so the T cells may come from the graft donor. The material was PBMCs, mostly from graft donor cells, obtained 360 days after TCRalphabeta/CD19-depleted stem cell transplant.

The CDR3 is CASSSSLSALETQYF. The CDR3 coding sequence is TGTGCCAGCAGTTCGTCCTTGTCAGCGCTGGAGACCCAGTACTTC. The chain uses TRBV28 and TRBJ2-5, with unresolved D. The CDR3 length is 15 residues. Germline lookup yields CDR1 MDHEN and CDR2 SYDVKM. V shed 4 bases and J shed 5 bases, with 17 bases lying between them.